This TCR beta chain was recovered during a study of spatial heterogeneity in lung cancer. Study background: Matched bulk RNA-seq yielded a T cell transcriptional module score. Counts of TCR transcripts in tumor regions correlated strongly with that score. In the raw reads, each unique TCR and UMI combination was present more than ten times on average.

Described time point: sample taken at primary tumor resection. The study's findings and limits: Tumors with more nonsynonymous mutations had more expanded intratumoral alpha and beta TCRs.

The study tagged each TCR cDNA molecule with a unique molecular identifier. TCRdb re-called the 5' RACE reads with MiXCR, one entry per CDR3 protein. The sample carries 15,000 to 20,000 distinct CDR3 sequences, about 7.5% recorded once. This clonotype was seen many times. Its antigen is unidentified. The V gene lost 0 bases and the J gene lost 8 bases, with 4 bases spanning the gap. The germline CDR1 and CDR2 sequences are SEHNR and FQNEAQ (reference sequence). The CDR3 is 11 residues long. The sample was lung tumor tissue, taken at surgery. The source is a male donor with early-stage non-small cell lung cancer. The V call is TRBV7-9, the J call TRBJ1-2; D ambiguous. In nucleotides, the CDR3 is TGTGCCAGCAGCTTAGCGAAAGGCTACACCTTC. Protein: CASSLAKGYTF. Using reference TRBV7-9 and TRBJ1-2 for the parts outside the CDR3, the full variable domain is DTGVSQNPRHKITKRGQNVTFRCDPISEHNRLYWYRQTLGQGPEFLTYFQNEAQLEKSRLLSDRFSAERPKGSFSTLEIQRTEQGDSAMYLCASSLAKGYTFGSGTRLTVV.